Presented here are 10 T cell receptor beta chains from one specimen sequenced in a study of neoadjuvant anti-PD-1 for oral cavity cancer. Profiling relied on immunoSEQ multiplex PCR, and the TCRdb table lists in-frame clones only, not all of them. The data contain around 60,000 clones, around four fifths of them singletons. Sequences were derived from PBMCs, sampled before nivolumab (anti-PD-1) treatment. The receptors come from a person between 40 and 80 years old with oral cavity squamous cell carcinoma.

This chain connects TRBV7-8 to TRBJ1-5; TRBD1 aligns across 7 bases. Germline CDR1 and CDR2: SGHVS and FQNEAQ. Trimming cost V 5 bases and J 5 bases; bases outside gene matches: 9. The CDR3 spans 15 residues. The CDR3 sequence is CASSLLTGQYQPQHF. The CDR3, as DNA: TGTGCCAGCAGCCTTCTGACAGGGCAGTATCAGCCCCAGCATTTT.

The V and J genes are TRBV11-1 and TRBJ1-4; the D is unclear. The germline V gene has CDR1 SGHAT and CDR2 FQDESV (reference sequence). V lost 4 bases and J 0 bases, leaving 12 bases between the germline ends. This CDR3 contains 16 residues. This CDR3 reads CASSSQRITTNEKLFF. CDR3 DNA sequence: TGTGCCAGCAGCTCACAGAGGATCACAACTAATGAAAAACTGTTTTTT.

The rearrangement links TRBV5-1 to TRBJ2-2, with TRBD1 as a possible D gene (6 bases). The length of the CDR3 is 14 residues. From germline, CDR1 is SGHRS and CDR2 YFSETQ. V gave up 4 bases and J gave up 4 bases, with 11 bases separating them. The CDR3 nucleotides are TGCGCCAGCAGCAGGGACACATTCACCGGGGAGCTGTTTTTT. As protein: CASSRDTFTGELFF.

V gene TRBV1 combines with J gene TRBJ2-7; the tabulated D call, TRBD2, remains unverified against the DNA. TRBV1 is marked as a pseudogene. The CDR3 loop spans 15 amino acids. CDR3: CTSSSPGLAGDEQYF. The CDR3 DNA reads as TGCACCAGCAGCTCCCCCGGACTAGCGGGAGACGAGCAGTACTTC.

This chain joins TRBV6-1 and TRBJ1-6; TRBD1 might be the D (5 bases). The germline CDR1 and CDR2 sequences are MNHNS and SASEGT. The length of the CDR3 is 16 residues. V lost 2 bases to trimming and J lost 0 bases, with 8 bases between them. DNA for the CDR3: TGTGCCAGCAGTGAATTTAGGGGCTCCTATAATTCACCCCTCCACTTT. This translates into CASSEFRGSYNSPLHF.

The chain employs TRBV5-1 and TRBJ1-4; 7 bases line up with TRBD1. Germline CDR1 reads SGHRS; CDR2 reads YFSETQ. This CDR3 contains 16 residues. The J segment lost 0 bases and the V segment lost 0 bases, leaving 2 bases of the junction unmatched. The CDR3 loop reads CASSLGGGATNEKLFF. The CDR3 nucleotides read TGCGCCAGCAGCTTGGGAGGGGGCGCAACTAATGAAAAACTGTTTTTT.

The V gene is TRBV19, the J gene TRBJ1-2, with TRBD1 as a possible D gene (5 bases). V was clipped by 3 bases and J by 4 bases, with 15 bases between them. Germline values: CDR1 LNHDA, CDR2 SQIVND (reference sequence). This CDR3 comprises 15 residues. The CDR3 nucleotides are TGTGCCAGTAGTATTCCGCCACCAGGGCGCTATGGCTACACCTTC. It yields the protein CASSIPPPGRYGYTF.

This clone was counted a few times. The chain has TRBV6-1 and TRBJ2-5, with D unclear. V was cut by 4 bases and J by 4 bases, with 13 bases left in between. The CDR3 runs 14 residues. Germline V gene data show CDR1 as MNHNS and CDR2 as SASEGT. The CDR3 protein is CASSVGSMRETQYF. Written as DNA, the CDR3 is TGTGCCAGCAGTGTCGGATCTATGAGAGAGACCCAGTACTTC.

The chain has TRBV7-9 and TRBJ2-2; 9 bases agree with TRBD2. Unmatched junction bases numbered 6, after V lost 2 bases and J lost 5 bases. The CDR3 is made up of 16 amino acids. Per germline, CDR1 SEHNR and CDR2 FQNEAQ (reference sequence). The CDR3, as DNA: TGTGCCAGCAGCTTAACGGCGGGAGGGCCAACCGGGGAGCTGTTTTTT. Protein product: CASSLTAGGPTGELFF. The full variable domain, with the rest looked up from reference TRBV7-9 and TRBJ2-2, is DTGVSQNPRHKITKRGQNVTFRCDPISEHNRLYWYRQTLGQGPEFLTYFQNEAQLEKSRLLSDRFSAERPKGSFSTLEIQRTEQGDSAMYLCASSLTAGGPTGELFFGEGSRLTVL.

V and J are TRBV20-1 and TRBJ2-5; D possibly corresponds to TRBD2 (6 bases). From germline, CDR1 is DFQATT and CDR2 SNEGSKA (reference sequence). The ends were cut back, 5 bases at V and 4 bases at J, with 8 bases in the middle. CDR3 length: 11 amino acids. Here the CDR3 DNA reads TGCAGTGCTGAGGGAGGAGAGACCCAGTACTTC. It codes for CSAEGGETQYF.